This T cell receptor beta chain was recovered during a study of blood T cell repertoires in COVID-19. Study as a whole: Acute-phase and convalescent COVID-19 samples originated in the United States, Italy and Spain. T cells, B-cell-depleted T cells, or PBMCs provided the cDNA or gDNA that served as material.

This CDR3 has 14 amino acids. The ends lost 8 bases at V and 5 bases at J; junction bases unmatched: 11. Looked up from germline, CDR1 is SQVTM and CDR2 is ANQGSEA. Authors' methods: Nucleated cell counts were estimated from reference gene primer amplification. Using immunoSEQ multiplex PCR, the repertoire was profiled, and TCRdb retains in-frame clones only, with some absent. That table gives V, J and clone size, and the DNA gave D and trimming. Of a few hundred thousand clones in the sample, 70% to 90% were seen once. The sequenced sample was peripheral blood. The chain employs TRBV29-1 and TRBJ2-3, with 9 nucleotides matching TRBD2. The receptor comes from a woman between 35 and 50 years old who had recovered from COVID-19. The CDR3 coding sequence is TGCAGCACCCGGGGTAGCGGGAGTGGAGATACGCAGTATTTT. As protein: CSTRGSGSGDTQYF.